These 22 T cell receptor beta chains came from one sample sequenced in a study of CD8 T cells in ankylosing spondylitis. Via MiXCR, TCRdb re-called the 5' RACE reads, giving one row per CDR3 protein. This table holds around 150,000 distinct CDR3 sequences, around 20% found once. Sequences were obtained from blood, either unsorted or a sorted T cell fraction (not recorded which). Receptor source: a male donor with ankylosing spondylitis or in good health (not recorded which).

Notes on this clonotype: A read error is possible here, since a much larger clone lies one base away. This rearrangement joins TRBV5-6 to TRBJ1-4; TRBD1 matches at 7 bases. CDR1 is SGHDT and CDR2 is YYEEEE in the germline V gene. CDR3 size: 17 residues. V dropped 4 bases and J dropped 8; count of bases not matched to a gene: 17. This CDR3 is CASSPRPRDSRAEKLFF. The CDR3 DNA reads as TGTGCCAGCAGCCCGAGGCCAAGGGACAGTCGAGCGGAAAAACTGTTTTTT.

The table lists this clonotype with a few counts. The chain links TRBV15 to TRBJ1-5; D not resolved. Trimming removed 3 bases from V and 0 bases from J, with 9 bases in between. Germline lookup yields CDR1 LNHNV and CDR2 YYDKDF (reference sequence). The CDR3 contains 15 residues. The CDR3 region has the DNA TGTGCCACCAGCAGGGAATATTATAGCAATCAGCCCCAGCATTTT. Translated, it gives CATSREYYSNQPQHF.

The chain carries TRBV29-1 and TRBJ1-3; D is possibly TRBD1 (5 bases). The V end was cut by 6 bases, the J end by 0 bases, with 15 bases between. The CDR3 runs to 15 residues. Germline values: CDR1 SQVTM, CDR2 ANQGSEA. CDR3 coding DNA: TGCAGCGTCGAAACGGGACGGTCCTCTGGAAACACCATATATTTT. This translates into CSVETGRSSGNTIYF.

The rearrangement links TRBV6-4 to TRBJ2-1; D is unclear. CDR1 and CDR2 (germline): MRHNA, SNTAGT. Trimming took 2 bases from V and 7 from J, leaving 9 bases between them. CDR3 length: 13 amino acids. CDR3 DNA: TGTGCCAGCAGTGACGGCTGGGGTAATGAGCAGTTCTTC. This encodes CASSDGWGNEQFF.

The CDR3 region has the DNA TGTGCCAGCACCGGATCGGGACAGCCGATCTACGAGCAGTACTTC. Translation: CASTGSGQPIYEQYF. The gene calls are TRBV28 and TRBJ2-7, with 7 bases identical to TRBD1. CDR3 length: 15 residues. The trim removed 7 bases at V and 3 bases at J, leaving 12 bases unmatched. From germline, CDR1 is MDHEN and CDR2 SYDVKM.

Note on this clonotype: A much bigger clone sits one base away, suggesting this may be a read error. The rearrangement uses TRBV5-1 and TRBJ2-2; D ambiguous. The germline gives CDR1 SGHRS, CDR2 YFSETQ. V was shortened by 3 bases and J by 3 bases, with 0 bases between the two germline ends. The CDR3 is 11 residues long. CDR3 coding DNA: TGCGCCAGCAGCTACACCGGGGAGCTGTTTTTT. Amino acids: CASSYTGELFF.

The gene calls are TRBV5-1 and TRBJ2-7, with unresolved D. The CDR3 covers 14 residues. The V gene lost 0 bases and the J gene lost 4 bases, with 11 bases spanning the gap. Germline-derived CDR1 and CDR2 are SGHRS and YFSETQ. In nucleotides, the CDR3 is TGCGCCAGCAGCTTGGCTTTAGTCGGGTACGAGCAGTACTTC. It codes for CASSLALVGYEQYF.

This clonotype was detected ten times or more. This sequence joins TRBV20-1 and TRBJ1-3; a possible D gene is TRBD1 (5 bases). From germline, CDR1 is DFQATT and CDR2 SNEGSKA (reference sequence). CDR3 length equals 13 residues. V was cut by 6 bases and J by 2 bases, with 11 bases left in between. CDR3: CSALDRPGNTIYF. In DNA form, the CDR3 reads TGCAGTGCCCTCGACAGACCTGGAAACACCATATATTTT.

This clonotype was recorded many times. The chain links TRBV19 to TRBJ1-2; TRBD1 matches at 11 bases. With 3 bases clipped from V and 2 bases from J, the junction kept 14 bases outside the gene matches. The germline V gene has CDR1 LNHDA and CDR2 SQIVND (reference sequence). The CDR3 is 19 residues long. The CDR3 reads CASSIGFWDRGNQNYGYTF. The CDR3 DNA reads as TGTGCCAGTAGTATCGGTTTCTGGGACAGGGGGAATCAGAACTATGGCTACACCTTC.

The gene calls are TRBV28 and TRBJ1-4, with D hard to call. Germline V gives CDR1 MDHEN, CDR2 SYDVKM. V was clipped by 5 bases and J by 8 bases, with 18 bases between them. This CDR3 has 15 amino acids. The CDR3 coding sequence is TGTGCCAGCAGTCTCCCGGACGGGCAGACAGAAAAACTGTTTTTT. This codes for CASSLPDGQTEKLFF.

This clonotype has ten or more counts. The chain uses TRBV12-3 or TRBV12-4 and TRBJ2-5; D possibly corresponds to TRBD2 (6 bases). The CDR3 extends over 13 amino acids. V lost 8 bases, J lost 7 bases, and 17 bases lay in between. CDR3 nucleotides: TGTGCCAGCCACGGGAGTGACGGGGCGACCCAGTACTTC. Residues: CASHGSDGATQYF.

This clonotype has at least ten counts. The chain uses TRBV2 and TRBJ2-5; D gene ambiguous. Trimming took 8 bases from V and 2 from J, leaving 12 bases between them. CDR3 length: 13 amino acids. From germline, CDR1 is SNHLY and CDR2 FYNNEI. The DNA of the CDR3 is TGTGCCAGCCAGACATTAAGACAAGAGACCCAGTACTTC. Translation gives CASQTLRQETQYF.

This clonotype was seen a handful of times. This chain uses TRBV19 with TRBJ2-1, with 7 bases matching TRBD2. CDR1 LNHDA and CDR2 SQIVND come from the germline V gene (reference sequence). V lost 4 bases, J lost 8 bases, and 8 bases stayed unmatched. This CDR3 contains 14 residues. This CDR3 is CASSTREGRDEQFF. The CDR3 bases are TGTGCCAGTAGTACTCGGGAAGGGAGGGATGAGCAGTTCTTC.

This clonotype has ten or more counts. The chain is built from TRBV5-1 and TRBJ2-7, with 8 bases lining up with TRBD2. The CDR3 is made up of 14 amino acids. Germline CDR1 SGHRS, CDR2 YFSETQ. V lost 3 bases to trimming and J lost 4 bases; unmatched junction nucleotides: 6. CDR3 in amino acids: CASSSSGSAYEQYF. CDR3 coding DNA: TGCGCCAGCAGCTCAAGCGGGAGCGCATACGAGCAGTACTTC.

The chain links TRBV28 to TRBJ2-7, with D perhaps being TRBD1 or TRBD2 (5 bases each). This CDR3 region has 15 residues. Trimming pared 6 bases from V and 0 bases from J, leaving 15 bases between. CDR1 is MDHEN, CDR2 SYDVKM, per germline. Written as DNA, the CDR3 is TGTGCCAGCAGCTGGCCGGGACGGAGCTCCTACGAGCAGTACTTC. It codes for CASSWPGRSSYEQYF.

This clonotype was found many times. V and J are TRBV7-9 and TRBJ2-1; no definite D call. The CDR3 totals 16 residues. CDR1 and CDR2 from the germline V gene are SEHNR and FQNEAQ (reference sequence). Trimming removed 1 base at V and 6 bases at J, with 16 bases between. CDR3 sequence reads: CASSLVGLAWSNEQFF. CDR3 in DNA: TGTGCCAGCAGCTTAGTCGGGCTGGCCTGGTCCAATGAGCAGTTCTTC.

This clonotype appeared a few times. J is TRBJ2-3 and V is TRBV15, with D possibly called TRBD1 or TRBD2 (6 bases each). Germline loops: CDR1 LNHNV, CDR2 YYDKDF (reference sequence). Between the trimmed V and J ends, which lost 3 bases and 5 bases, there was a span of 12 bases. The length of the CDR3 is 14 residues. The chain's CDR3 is CATSRARGVDTQYF. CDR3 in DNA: TGTGCCACCAGCAGGGCGAGGGGGGTAGATACGCAGTATTTT.

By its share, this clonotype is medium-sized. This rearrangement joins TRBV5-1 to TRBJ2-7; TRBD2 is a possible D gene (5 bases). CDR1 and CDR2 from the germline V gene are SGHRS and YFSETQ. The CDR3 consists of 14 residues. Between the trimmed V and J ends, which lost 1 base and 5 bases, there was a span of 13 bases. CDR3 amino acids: CASSLFIGRNEQYF. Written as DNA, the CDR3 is TGCGCCAGCAGCTTGTTCATAGGGAGAAACGAGCAGTACTTC. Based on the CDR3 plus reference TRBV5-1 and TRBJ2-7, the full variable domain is KAGVTQTPRYLIKTRGQQVTLSCSPISGHRSVSWYQQTPGQGLQFLFEYFSETQRNKGNFPGRFSGRQFSNSRSEMNVSTLELGDSALYLCASSLFIGRNEQYFGPGTRLTVT.

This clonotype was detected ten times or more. The CDR3 reads CASASRGSRPAGELFF. CDR3 DNA: TGTGCCAGCGCGTCTCGGGGGAGCCGCCCAGCCGGGGAGCTGTTTTTT. J is TRBJ2-2 and V is TRBV10-3; weak D call: TRBD2 (6 bases). Per germline, CDR1 ENHRY and CDR2 SYGVKD. The CDR3 is 16 residues long. V was shortened by 10 bases and J by 6 bases, with 24 bases between the two germline ends.

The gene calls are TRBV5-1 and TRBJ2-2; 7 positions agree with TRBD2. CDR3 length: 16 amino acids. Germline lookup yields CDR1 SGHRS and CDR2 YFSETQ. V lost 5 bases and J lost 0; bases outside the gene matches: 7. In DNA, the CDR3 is TGCGCCAGCAGATTACTAGCGACTCCGAACACCGGGGAGCTGTTTTTT. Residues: CASRLLATPNTGELFF.

DNA for the CDR3: TGTGCCAGCAGTTCTTTAGGAGGGGACGGGGCCAACGTCCTGACTTTC. This gives the protein CASSSLGGDGANVLTF. V and J are TRBV5-6 and TRBJ2-6; D might be TRBD2 (6 bases). Germline CDR1 is SGHDT and CDR2 is YYEEEE. V was clipped by 5 bases and J by 4 bases, with 16 bases between them. There are 16 residues in the CDR3.

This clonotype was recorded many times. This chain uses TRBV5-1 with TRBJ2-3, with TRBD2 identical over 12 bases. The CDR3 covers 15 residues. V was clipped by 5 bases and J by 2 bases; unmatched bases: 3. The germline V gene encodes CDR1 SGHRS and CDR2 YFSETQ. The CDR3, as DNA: TGCGCCAGCAGACCTAGCGGGAGGGTCACAGATACGCAGTATTTT. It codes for CASRPSGRVTDTQYF.